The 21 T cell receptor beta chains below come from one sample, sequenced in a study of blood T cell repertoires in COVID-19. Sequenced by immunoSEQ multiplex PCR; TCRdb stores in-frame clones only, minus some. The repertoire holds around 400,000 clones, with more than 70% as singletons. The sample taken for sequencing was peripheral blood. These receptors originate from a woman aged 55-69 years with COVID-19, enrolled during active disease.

The CDR3 reads CAISGLAGANEQFF. The DNA of the CDR3 is TGTGCCATCAGTGGGCTAGCGGGGGCAAATGAGCAGTTCTTC. The rearrangement uses TRBV10-3 and TRBJ2-1; 10 bases fit TRBD2. Germline V gene lookup returns CDR1 ENHRY and CDR2 SYGVKD. The CDR3 totals 14 residues. J was trimmed by 7 bases and V by 4 bases; bases with no gene match: 4.

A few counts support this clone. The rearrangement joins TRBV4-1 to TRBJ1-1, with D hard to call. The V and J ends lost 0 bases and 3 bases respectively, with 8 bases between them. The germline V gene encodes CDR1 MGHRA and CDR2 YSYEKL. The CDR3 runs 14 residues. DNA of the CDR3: TGCGCCAGCAGCCAAGATCCCGGTTACACTGAAGCTTTCTTT. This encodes CASSQDPGYTEAFF.

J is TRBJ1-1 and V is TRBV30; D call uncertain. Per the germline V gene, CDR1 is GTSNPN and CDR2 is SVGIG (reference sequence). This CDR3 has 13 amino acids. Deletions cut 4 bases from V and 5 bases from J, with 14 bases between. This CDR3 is CAWNSGEVTEAFF. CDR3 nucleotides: TGTGCCTGGAATTCTGGGGAGGTGACTGAAGCTTTCTTT.

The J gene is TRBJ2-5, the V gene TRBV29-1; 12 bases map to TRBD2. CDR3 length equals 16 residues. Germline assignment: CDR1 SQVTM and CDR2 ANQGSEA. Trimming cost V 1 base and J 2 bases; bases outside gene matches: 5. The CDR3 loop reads CSVEGLAGEGQETQYF. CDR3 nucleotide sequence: TGCAGCGTTGAAGGACTAGCGGGGGAGGGGCAAGAGACCCAGTACTTC. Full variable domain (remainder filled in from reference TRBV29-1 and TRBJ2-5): SAVISQKPSRDICQRGTSLTIQCQVDSQVTMMFWYRQQPGQSLTLIATANQGSEATYESGFVIDKFPISRPNLTFSTLTVSNMSPEDSSIYLCSVEGLAGEGQETQYFGPGTRLLVL.

The DNA for the CDR3 is TGTGCCAGCGGTAGCGGAAGCTCCTACAATGAGCAGTTCTTC. Translation: CASGSGSSYNEQFF. This chain connects TRBV6-6 to TRBJ2-1, with D tentatively TRBD2 (6 bases). This CDR3 comprises 14 residues. CDR1 is MNHNY and CDR2 is SVGAGI in the germline V gene (reference sequence). V was clipped by 8 bases and J by 0 bases, with 11 bases between them.

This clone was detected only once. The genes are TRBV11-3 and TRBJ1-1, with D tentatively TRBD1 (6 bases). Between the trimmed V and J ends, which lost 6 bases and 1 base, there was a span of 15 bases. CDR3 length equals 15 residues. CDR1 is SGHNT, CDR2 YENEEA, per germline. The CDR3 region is CASSTTRGANTEAFF. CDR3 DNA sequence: TGTGCCAGCAGTACCACTCGGGGGGCGAACACTGAAGCTTTCTTT. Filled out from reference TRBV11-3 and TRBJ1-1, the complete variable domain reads EAGVVQSPRYKIIEKKQPVAFWCNPISGHNTLYWYLQNLGQGPELLIRYENEEAVDDSQLPKDRFSAERLKGVDSTLKIQPAELGDSAVYLCASSTTRGANTEAFFGQGTRLTVV.

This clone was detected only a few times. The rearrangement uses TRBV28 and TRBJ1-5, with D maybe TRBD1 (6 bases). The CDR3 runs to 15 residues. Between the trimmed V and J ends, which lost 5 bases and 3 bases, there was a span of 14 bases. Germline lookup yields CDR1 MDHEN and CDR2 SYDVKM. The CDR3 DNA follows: TGTGCCAGCAGTCTCCAGGGGAGTTACAATCAGCCCCAGCATTTT. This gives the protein CASSLQGSYNQPQHF.

The CDR3 loop reads CASSPRLGVQETQYF. The CDR3 DNA follows: TGTGCCAGCTCACCAAGACTAGGGGTGCAAGAGACCCAGTACTTC. This sequence joins TRBV18 and TRBJ2-5, with D tentatively TRBD2 (6 bases). Germline CDR1 and CDR2: KGHSH and LQKENI. V was pared by 2 bases and J by 2 bases, with 12 bases between. The CDR3 spans 15 residues. Full variable domain (outside the CDR3, taken from reference TRBV18 and TRBJ2-5): NAGVMQNPRHLVRRRGQEARLRCSPMKGHSHVYWYRQLPEEGLKFMVYLQKENIIDESGMPKERFSAEFPKEGPSILRIQQVVRGDSAAYFCASSPRLGVQETQYFGPGTRLLVL.

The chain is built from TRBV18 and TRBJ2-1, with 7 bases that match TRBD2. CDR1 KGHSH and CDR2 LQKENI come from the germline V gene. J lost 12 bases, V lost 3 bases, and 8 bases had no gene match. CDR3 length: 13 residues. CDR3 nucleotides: TGTGCCAGCTCACCGGGGAGGGGCTATGGGCAGTTCTTC. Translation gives CASSPGRGYGQFF.

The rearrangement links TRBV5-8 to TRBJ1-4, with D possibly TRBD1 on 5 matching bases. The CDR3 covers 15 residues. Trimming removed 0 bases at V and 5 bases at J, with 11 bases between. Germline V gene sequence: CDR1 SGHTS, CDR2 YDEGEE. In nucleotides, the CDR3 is TGTGCCAGCAGCTTGGCCGGGGGGTTCAATGAAAAACTGTTTTTT. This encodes CASSLAGGFNEKLFF. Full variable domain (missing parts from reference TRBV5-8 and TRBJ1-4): EAGVTQSPTHLIKTRGQQATLRCSPISGHTSVYWYQQALGLGLQFLLWYDEGEERNRGNFPPRFSGRQFPNYSSELNVNALELEDSALYLCASSLAGGFNEKLFFGSGTQLSVL.

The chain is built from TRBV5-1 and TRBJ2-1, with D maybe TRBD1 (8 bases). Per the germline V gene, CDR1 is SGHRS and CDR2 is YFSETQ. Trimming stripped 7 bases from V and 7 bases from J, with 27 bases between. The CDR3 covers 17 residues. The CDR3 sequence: CASFPGGQAWGGNEQFF. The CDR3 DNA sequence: TGCGCCAGCTTCCCGGGGGGACAGGCCTGGGGTGGTAATGAGCAGTTCTTC.

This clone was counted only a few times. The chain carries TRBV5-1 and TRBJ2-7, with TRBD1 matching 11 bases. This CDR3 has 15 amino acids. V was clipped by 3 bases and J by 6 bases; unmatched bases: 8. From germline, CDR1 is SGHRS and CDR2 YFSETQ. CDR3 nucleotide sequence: TGCGCCAGCAGCTCGACGGACAGGGGGCAGGTCGAGCAGTACTTC. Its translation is CASSSTDRGQVEQYF. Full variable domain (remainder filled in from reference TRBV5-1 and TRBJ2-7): KAGVTQTPRYLIKTRGQQVTLSCSPISGHRSVSWYQQTPGQGLQFLFEYFSETQRNKGNFPGRFSGRQFSNSRSEMNVSTLELGDSALYLCASSSTDRGQVEQYFGPGTRLTVT.

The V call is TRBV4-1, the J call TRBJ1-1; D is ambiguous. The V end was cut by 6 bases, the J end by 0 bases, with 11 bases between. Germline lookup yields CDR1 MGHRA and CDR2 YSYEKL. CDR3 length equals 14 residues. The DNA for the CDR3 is TGCGCCAGCAGTCACGCGGGGTTGAACACTGAAGCTTTCTTT. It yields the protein CASSHAGLNTEAFF.

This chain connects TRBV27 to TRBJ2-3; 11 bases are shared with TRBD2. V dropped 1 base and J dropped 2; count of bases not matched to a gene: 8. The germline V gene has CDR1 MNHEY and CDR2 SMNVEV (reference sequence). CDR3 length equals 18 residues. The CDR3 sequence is CASSLLRLAGGPTDTQYF. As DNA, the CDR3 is TGTGCCAGCAGTTTATTGCGGCTAGCGGGGGGCCCCACAGATACGCAGTATTTT.

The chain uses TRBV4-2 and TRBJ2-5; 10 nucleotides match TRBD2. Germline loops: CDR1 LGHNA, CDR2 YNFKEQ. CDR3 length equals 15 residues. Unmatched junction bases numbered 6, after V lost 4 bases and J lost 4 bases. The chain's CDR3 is CASSLIAGGSETQYF. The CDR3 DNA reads TGTGCCAGCAGCCTAATAGCGGGGGGCTCAGAGACCCAGTACTTC.

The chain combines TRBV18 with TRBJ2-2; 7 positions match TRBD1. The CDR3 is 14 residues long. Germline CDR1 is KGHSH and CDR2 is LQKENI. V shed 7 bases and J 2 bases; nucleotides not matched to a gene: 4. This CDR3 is CASCRTGNTGELFF. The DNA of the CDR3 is TGTGCCAGCTGCCGGACAGGCAACACCGGGGAGCTGTTTTTT.

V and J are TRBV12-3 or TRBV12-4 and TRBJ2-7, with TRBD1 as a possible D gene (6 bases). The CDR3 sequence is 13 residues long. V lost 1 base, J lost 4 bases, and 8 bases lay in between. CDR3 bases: TGTGCCAGCAGTTTAGGTGGACAGTACGAGCAGTACTTC. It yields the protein CASSLGGQYEQYF.

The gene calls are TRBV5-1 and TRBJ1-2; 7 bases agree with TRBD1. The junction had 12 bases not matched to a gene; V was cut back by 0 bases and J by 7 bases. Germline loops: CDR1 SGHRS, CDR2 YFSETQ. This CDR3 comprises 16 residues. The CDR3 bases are TGCGCCAGCAGCTTGGCCGTCAGGGGGAGCTCTGTTGGCTACACCTTC. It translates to CASSLAVRGSSVGYTF.

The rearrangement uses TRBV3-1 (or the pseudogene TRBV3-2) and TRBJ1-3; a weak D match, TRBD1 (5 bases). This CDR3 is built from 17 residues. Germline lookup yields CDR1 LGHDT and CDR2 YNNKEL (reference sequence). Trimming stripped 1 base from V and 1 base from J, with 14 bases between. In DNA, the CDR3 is TGTGCCAGCAGCCAAGTTGACAGCGTCCAGTCTGGAAACACCATATATTTT. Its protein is CASSQVDSVQSGNTIYF.

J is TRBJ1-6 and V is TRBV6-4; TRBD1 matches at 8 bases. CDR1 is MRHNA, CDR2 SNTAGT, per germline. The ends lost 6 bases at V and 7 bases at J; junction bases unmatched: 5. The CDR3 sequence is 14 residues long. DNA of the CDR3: TGTGCCAGCAGCGACAGGGGAGGGAATTCACCCCTCCACTTT. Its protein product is CASSDRGGNSPLHF.

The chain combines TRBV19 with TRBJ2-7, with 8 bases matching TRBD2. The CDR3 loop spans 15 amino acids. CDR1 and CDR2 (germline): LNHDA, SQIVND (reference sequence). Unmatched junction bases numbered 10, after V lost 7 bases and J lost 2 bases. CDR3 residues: CASKVGAGGTYEQYF. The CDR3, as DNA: TGTGCCAGTAAGGTTGGGGCGGGGGGCACCTACGAGCAGTACTTC.